Included here is one TCR beta chain sequence, with context. This clonotype appeared a few times. It lacks a known antigen. Base qualities are not provided; no much larger clone lies one nucleotide away. This record belongs to a study of T cells in Graves' hyperthyroidism and ophthalmopathy (dated by TCRdb to 2018 to 2020). With regard to the full study: Peripheral blood samples were taken at the time of initial diagnosis, prior to any treatment. To identify distinguishing TCR V-J signatures, a discovery cohort of 100 or so patients was used, comprising 43 with Graves' ophthalmopathy and some 57 with stable Graves' hyperthyroidism. An independent validation cohort of around 19 hyperthyroidism patients and 17 patients who later progressed to ophthalmopathy tested prospective prediction of ophthalmopathy. The approximately 98 discovery patients were randomly divided into training and test sets at a 7:3 ratio. The study also compared thyroid tissue and blood T-cell repertoires from about six Graves' hyperthyroidism patients. Once sampling was done, hyperthyroidism patients were given methimazole at a starting dose of 30 mg daily, whereas ophthalmopathy patients were given high-dose intravenous methylprednisolone. The paper reports TCR Vbeta CDR3 sequencing of approximately 140 peripheral blood samples: 40 to 45 ophthalmopathy, around 80 hyperthyroidism and 17 progressor patients.

Ophthalmopathy patients had moderately to severely active disease, with a Clinical Activity Score of 3 or more, a NOSPECS grade of 4 or more, and a disease duration of less than 3 months. The study excluded patients with uncontrolled infections, other autoimmune diseases, pregnancy or lactation. Diagnoses relied on clinical symptoms, serum thyroxine and TRAb, thyroid ultrasound and orbital computed tomography. PBMCs were separated from about 10 ml of fresh peripheral blood using Ficoll-Paque density gradient centrifugation. Trizol reagent was used to extract total RNA, and RNA quality was then checked on an Agilent 2100 Bioanalyzer. TCR beta CDR3 regions were amplified from RNA transcripts. The first round of RT-PCR for the TCR CDR3 was performed with the HTBI primer set and the Qiagen OneStep RT-PCR kit. The libraries were constructed in a second round of multiplex PCR and then size-selected and purified. Paired-end sequencing of the libraries was performed with 100 bp reads on an Illumina HiSeq2000. Per the authors' processing: SOAPnuke was used to process the raw data, removing reads that contained adapters or uncalled bases, had a mean Phred below 15, or lacked an exact match to the constant primer or identifier. COPE v1.2.5 was used to merge high-quality paired reads, and clonotypes were defined as unique nucleotide sequences. MiTCR v1.1 was used to align clonotypes to the IMGT TRBV, TRBD and TRBJ reference segments. Only V-J combinations with frequency above 0.0001, covering 98% to 99.2% of repertoires, were analysed. The TCS score was defined as F50 (clonal expansion) divided by E x V (chaos), with BLOSUM62-based TCRdist calculated between CDR3 peptides within each V-J. Welch's t-statistics and random forest reduced around 520 V-J features to about 12, which were used in a naive Bayes classifier (R e1071). TCRdb trimmed the raw reads at Q25, called clones with MiXCR and kept productive beta chains. Merged by CDR3 protein, the rows form single entries marked with the most common genes and DNA. The V and J calls, along with clone size, are taken from TCRdb and not from the paper's own processing. Counted in this sample were more than 500,000 distinct CDR3 sequences; about 16% of them appeared once. The ten largest account for about 31% of the sample.

The research as a whole found: In validation, progression to ophthalmopathy was predicted by the model with 70.59% sensitivity and roughly 72% specificity, a median of about 6 months before onset. Most expanded thyroid clonotypes (frequency above 0.001) were also detected in blood, a finding suggesting that blood repertoires may reflect thyroid immune responses. Sample size was not statistically predetermined, and blinding of investigators to group allocation was not performed. Ophthalmopathy was separated from stable hyperthyroidism by a 13 V-J signature model, with approximately 85% sensitivity and roughly 81% specificity obtained in cross-validation and 80%/75% obtained in testing.

Source material: blood. The TCR was taken from a woman in her thirties with Graves' ophthalmopathy.

At the DNA level, the sequence is TGTGCCAGCTCCCGGACAGGAACTAATGAAAAACTGTTTTTT. The encoded protein is CASSRTGTNEKLFF. The chain was built from TRBV18 and TRBJ1-4; TRBD1 fits 7 bases in the junction. The germline V and J ends show losses of 6 bases and 1 base respectively, and no gene match explains 2 bases of the junction. The germline V gene supplies CDR1 KGHSH and CDR2 LQKENI. The CDR3 measures 14 amino acids from cysteine to phenylalanine. CDR3 DNA only is kept here, 42 bases in frame from base 1.